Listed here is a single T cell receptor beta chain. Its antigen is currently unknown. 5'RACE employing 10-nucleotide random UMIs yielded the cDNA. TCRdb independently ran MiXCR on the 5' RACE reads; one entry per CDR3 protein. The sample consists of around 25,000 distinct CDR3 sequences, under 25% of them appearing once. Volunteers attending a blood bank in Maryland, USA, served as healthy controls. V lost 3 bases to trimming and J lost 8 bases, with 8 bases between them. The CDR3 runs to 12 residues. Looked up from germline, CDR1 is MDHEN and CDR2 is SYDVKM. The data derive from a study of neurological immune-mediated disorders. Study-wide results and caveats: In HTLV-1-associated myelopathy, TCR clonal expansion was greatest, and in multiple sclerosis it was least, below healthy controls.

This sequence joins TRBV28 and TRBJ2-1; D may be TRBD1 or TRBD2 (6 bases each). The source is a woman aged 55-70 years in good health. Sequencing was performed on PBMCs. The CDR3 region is CASSFGGDEQFF. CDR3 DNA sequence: TGTGCCAGCAGTTTCGGGGGCGATGAGCAGTTCTTC. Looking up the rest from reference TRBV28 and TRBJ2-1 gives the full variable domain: DVKVTQSSRYLVKRTGEKVFLECVQDMDHENMFWYRQDPGLGLRLIYFSYDVKMKEKGDIPEGYSVSREKKERFSLILESASTNQTSMYLCASSFGGDEQFFGPGTRLTVL.